Presented here are 2 T cell receptor beta chains from one specimen sequenced in a study of CD8+ T cells in alopecia areata. Described treatment: oral pan-JAK inhibitor, 5-10 mg twice daily. Extracted RNA was reverse transcribed into cDNA, the sequencing template. Libraries were prepared by immunoSEQ multiplex PCR; TCRdb keeps only in-frame clonotypes and omits some of them. The sample contains approximately 200,000 clones, 58% of which appear only once. This specimen consisted of CD4+ T cells sorted from blood, obtained at week 24, from a patient treated with tofacitinib. The receptors shown here come from a human donor with alopecia areata.

This sequence joins TRBV10-3 and TRBJ2-7; D is unclear. The CDR3 spans 12 residues. V was cut by 5 bases and J by 2 bases, with 7 bases left in between. Germline V gene data show CDR1 as ENHRY and CDR2 as SYGVKD. The CDR3 loop is CAISQTAYEQYF. CDR3 nucleotide sequence: TGTGCCATCAGTCAGACTGCCTACGAGCAGTACTTC.

The chain joins TRBV9 to TRBJ2-3, with TRBD2 as a possible D gene (5 bases). V lost 0 bases, J lost 9 bases, and 11 bases lay in between. The CDR3 length is 13 residues. Germline CDR1 is SGDLS and CDR2 is YYNGEE. The CDR3, as DNA: TGTGCCAGCAGCGTAGGTAGCGAGGACACGCAGTATTTT. Its translation: CASSVGSEDTQYF.